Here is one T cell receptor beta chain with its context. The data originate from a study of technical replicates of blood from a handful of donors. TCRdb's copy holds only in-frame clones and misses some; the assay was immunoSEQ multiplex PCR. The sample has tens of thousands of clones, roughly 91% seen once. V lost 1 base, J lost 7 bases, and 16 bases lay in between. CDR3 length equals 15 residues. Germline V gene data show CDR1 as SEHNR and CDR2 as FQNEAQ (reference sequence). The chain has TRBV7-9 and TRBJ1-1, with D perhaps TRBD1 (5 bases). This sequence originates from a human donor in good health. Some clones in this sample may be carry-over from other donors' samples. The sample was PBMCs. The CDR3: CASSLVSGHKDEAFF. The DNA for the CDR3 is TGTGCCAGCAGCTTAGTTTCAGGGCACAAGGATGAAGCTTTCTTT.